These T cell receptor beta chains were read from a single sample in a study of a mutant IDH1 vaccine in newly diagnosed glioma. These receptors' antigens are unknown. Method: immunoSEQ multiplex PCR; TCRdb's copy keeps in-frame clones and lacks some. The data show under 40,000 clones, around 84% seen once. This specimen consisted of PBMCs, obtained from a glioma patient whose treatment included an IDH1 peptide vaccine. The receptors here all came from a man aged 25 to 40 with glioma. Each CDR3 is given with its conserved first and last residue. A D gene is named only where the DNA matches it firmly.

v_call	d_call	cdr3_length	j_call	cdr3_nt	cdr3_aa
TRBV10-2	NA	12	TRBJ1-1	TGCGCCAGCAGTGAGTGGAACACTGAAGCTTTCTTT	CASSEWNTEAFF
TRBV5-6	NA	17	TRBJ1-2	TGTGCCAGCAGCTTGGACAGGGCCTCCACACCTCACTATGGCTACACCTTC	CASSLDRASTPHYGYTF
TRBV15	NA	14	TRBJ1-4	TGTGCCACCAGCAGAGTGGGGGCGTATGAAAAACTGTTTTTT	CATSRVGAYEKLFF
TRBV30	NA	11	TRBJ2-1	TGTGCCTGGAGTGGTGGGAATGAGCAGTTCTTC	CAWSGGNEQFF
TRBV10-1	NA	15	TRBJ2-1	TGCGCCAGCAGTGAGTCGGGGGGCCCCTACAATGAGCAGTTCTTC	CASSESGGPYNEQFF
TRBV19	NA	15	TRBJ1-1	TGTGCCAGTAGTATAGAGCAGGGCATGAACACTGAAGCTTTCTTT	CASSIEQGMNTEAFF
TRBV6-1	TRBD2	13	TRBJ2-7	TGTGCCAGCAGACTAGCGGTCACCTACGAGCAGTACTTC	CASRLAVTYEQYF
TRBV7-9	TRBD1	16	TRBJ1-1	TGTGCCAGCAGCACCTACCTGACAGGGCGCGGCACTGAAGCTTTCTTT	CASSTYLTGRGTEAFF
TRBV6-4	NA	14	TRBJ2-7	TGTGCCAGCAGTGAACAGGACGGAACCTACGAGCAGTACTTC	CASSEQDGTYEQYF
TRBV5-4	NA	16	TRBJ1-1	TGTGCCAGCAGCTTGGGAGGGGATCTTAGTAGCACTGAAGCTTTCTTT	CASSLGGDLSSTEAFF
TRBV6-5	TRBD1	14	TRBJ2-5	TGTGCCAGCAGCTACCGGGACAGGCAAGAGACCCAGTACTTC	CASSYRDRQETQYF
TRBV2	NA	14	TRBJ2-2	TGTGCCAGCCGAGTGAGGGGAATCACCGGGGAGCTGTTTTTT	CASRVRGITGELFF
TRBV11-2	NA	12	TRBJ2-1	TGTGCCAGCAGCCGTAACTACAATGAGCAGTTCTTC	CASSRNYNEQFF
TRBV5-5	NA	15	TRBJ1-5	TGTGCCAGCAGCGCGGCGTACAGGGCAGGCCAGCCCCAGCATTTT	CASSAAYRAGQPQHF
TRBV25-1	TRBD2	16	TRBJ2-3	TGTGCCAGCAGTGACCAACCGGGACTAAGCACAGATACGCAGTATTTT	CASSDQPGLSTDTQYF
TRBV19	TRBD1	15	TRBJ1-2	TGTGCCAGCGGGACAGGGCGGGGGCACAACTATGGCTACACCTTC	CASGTGRGHNYGYTF
TRBV5-1	TRBD1	14	TRBJ2-1	TGCGCCAGCAGCCCGGGACAGGGGGCCAATGAGCAGTTCTTC	CASSPGQGANEQFF
TRBV30	TRBD2	14	TRBJ2-3	TGTGCCTGGAAGGTGGGGCGGGGGATAGATACGCAGTATTTT	CAWKVGRGIDTQYF
TRBV6-5	NA	15	TRBJ2-3	TGTGCCAGCAGTTACGGGGAAGCCAGCACAGATACGCAGTATTTT	CASSYGEASTDTQYF
TRBV5-5	TRBD2	16	TRBJ2-1	TGTGCCAGCAGCTCTGGACTAGCGGGAGGGTTCAATGAGCAGTTCTTC	CASSSGLAGGFNEQFF
TRBV9	NA	13	TRBJ2-1	TGTGCCAGCAGCTCCCGGGACTACAATGAGCAGTTCTTC	CASSSRDYNEQFF
TRBV7-8	NA	15	TRBJ1-1	TGTGCCAGCAGCTTAGCGGCAGGCCTGAACACTGAAGCTTTCTTT	CASSLAAGLNTEAFF